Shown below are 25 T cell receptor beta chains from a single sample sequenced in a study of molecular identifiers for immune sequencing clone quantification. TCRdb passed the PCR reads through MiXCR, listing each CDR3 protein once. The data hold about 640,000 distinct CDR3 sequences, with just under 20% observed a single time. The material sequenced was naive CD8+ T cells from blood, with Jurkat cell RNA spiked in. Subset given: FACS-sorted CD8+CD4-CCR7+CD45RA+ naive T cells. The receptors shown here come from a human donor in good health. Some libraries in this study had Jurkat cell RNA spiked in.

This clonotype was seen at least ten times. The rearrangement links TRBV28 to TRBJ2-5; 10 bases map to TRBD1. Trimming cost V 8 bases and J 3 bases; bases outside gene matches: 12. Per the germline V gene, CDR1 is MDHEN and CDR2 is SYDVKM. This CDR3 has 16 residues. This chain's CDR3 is CASLKGGQGSKETQYF. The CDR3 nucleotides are TGTGCCAGCCTAAAGGGGGGACAGGGGAGTAAAGAGACCCAGTACTTC.

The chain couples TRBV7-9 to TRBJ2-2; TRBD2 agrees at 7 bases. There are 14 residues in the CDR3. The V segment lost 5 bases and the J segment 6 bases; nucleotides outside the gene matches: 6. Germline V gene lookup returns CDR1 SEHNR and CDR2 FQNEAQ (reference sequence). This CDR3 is CASSPLGGAGELFF. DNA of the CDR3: TGTGCCAGCAGCCCCCTTGGGGGGGCCGGGGAGCTGTTTTTT.

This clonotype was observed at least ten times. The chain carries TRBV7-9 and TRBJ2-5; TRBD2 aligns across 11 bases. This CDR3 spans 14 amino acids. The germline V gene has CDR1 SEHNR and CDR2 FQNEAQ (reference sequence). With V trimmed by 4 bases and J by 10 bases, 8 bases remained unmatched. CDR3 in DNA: TGTGCCAGCAGCTCAACTAGCGGGGGTATTGACCAGTACTTC. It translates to CASSSTSGGIDQYF.

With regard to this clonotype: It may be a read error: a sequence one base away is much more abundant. CDR3 bases: TGTGCCAGCAGTCTGACAGGGTCCGGCTATGGCTACGCCTTC. It codes for CASSLTGSGYGYAF. The chain recombines TRBV12-3 or TRBV12-4 with TRBJ1-2; 7 nucleotides line up with TRBD1. The CDR3 is made up of 14 amino acids.

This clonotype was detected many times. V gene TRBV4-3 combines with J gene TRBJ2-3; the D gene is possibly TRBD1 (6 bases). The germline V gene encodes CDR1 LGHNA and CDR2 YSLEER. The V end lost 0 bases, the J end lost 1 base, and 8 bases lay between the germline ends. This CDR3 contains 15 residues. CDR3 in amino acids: CASSQDRQGTDTQYF. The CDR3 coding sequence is TGCGCCAGCAGCCAAGATCGACAGGGCACAGATACGCAGTATTTT.

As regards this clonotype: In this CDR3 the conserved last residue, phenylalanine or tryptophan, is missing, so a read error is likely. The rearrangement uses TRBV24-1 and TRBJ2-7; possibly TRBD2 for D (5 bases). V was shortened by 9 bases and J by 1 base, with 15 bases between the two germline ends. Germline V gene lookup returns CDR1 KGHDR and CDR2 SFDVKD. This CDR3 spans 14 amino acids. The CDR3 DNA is TGTGCCACCCAAGACGGAGGAGCTTCCTACGAGCAGTACCTC. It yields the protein CATQDGGASYEQYL.

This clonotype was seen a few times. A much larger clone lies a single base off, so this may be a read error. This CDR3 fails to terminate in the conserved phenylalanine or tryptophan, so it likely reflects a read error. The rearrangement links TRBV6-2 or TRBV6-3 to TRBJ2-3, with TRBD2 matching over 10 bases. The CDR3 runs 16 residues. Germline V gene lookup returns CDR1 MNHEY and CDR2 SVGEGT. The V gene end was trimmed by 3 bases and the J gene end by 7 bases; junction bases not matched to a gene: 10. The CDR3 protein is CASSYSGLAEPNTQYS. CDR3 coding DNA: TGTGCCAGCAGTTATTCCGGACTAGCGGAGCCGAATACGCAGTATTCT.

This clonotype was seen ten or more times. The CDR3 bases are TGCAGCGTTTTACAGGGGGTTAATGAAAAACTGTTTTTT. Amino acid sequence: CSVLQGVNEKLFF. This chain uses TRBV29-1 with TRBJ1-4, with TRBD1 matching over 8 bases. Losses at the gene ends were 5 bases for V and 4 bases for J; bases not matched to a gene: 3. Per the germline V gene, CDR1 is SQVTM and CDR2 is ANQGSEA. This CDR3 region has 13 residues.

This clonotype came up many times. CDR3 nucleotides: TGTGCCACCAGCAGAGAGACAGGGGGCGAGCAGTACTTC. As protein: CATSRETGGEQYF. The rearrangement links TRBV15 to TRBJ2-7; 9 bases agree with TRBD1. The CDR3 length is 13 residues. V dropped 0 bases and J dropped 6; count of bases not matched to a gene: 0. CDR1 and CDR2 (germline): LNHNV, YYDKDF (reference sequence).

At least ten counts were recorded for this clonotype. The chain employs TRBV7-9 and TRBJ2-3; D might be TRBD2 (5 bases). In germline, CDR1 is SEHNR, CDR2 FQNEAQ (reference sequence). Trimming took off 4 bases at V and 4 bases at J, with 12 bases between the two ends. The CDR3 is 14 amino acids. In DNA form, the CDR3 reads TGTGCCAGCAGCTCTTCTGGGGAGCCAGATACGCAGTATTTT. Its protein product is CASSSSGEPDTQYF.

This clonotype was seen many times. CDR3 bases: TGTGCCAGCAGCCCCCCTATCGGGAGACCCTCTGGAAACACCATATATTTT. This sequence encodes CASSPPIGRPSGNTIYF. The V call is TRBV14, the J call TRBJ1-3; no clear D. The CDR3 is 17 residues long. Germline V CDR1 and CDR2: SGHDN, FVKESK. The V gene lost 4 bases and the J gene lost 0 bases, with 16 bases spanning the gap.

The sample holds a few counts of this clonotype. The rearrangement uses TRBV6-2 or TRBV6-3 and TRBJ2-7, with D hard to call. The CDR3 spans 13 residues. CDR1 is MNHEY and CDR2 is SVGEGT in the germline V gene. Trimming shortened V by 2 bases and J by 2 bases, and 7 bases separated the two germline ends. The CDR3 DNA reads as TGTGCCAGCAGTTACAACAGAGCCTACGAGCAGTACTTC. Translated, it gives CASSYNRAYEQYF.

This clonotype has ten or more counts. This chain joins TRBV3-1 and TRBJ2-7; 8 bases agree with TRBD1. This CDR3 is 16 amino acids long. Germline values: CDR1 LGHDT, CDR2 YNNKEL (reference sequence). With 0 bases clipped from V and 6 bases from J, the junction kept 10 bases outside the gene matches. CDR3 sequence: CASSQDPPGGRSEQYF. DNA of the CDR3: TGTGCCAGCAGCCAAGACCCTCCAGGGGGCAGAAGCGAGCAGTACTTC.

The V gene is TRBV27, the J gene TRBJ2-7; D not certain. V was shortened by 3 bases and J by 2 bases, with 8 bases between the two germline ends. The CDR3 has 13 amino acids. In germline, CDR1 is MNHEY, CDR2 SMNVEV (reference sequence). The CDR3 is CASSFAATYEQYF. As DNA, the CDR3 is TGTGCCAGCAGTTTCGCCGCTACCTACGAGCAGTACTTC.

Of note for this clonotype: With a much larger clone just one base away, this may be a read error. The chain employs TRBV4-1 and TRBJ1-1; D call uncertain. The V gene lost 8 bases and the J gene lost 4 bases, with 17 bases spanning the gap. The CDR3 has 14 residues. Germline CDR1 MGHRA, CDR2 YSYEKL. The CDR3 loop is CASSKVGLSTEAFF. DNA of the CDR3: TGCGCCAGCTCAAAGGTGGGGTTGAGCACTGAAGCTTTCTTT.

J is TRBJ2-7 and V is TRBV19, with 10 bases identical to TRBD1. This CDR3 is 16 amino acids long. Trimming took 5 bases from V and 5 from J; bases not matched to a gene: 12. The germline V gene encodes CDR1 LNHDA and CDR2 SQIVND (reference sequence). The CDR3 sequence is CASSSTTGTGDNEQYF. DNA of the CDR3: TGTGCCAGTAGTTCTACAACCGGGACAGGGGATAACGAGCAGTACTTC.

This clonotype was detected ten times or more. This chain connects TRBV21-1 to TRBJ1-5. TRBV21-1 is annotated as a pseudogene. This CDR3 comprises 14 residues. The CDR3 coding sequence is TGTGCCAGCAGCAAATTAATAATACGTCAGCCCCAGCATTTT. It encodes CASSKLIIRQPQHF.

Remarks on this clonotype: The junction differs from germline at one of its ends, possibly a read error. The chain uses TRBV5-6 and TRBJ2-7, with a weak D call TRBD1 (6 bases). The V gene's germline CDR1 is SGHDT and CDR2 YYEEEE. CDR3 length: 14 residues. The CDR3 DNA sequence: TGTGCCAGCAGTTCCGGGACACTTCACTACGGGCAGTACTTC. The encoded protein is CASSSGTLHYGQYF.

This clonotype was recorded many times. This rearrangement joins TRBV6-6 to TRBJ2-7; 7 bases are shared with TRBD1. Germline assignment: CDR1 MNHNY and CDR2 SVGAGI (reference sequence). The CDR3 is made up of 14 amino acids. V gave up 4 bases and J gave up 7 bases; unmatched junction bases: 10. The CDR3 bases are TGTGCCAGCAGTTTCCGGGACAGTCGAGAAGAGCAGTACTTC. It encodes CASSFRDSREEQYF.

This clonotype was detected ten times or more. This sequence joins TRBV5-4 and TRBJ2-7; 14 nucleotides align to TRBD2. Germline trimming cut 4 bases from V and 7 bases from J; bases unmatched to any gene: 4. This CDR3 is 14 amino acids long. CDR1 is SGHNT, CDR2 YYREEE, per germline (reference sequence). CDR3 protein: CASSLGTSGSEQYF. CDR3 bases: TGTGCCAGCAGCCTAGGGACTAGCGGGAGTGAGCAGTACTTC.

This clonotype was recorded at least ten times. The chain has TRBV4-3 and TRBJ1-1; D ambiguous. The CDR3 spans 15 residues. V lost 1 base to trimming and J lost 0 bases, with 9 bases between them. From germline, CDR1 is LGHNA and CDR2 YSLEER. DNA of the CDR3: TGCGCCAGCAGCCAAGTTCTGATGATGAACACTGAAGCTTTCTTT. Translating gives CASSQVLMMNTEAFF.

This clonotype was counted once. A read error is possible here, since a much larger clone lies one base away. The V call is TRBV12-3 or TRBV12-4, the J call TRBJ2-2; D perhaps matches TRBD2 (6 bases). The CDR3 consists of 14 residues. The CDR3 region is CVSSPAGFTGELFF. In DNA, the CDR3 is TGTGTCAGCAGTCCGGCGGGGTTCACCGGGGAGCTGTTTTTT.

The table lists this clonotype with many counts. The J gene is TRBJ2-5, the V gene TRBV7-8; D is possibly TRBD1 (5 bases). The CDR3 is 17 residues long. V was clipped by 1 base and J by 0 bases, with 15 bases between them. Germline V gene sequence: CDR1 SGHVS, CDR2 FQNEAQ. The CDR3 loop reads CASSLVWTNRYQETQYF. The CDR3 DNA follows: TGTGCCAGCAGCTTAGTCTGGACAAATAGATACCAAGAGACCCAGTACTTC.

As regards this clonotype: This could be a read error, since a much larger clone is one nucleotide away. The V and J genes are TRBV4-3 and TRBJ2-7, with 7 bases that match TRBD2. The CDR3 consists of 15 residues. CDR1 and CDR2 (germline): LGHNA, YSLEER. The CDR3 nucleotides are TGCGCCGGCAGCCAAGCAACGCCTAGCGGTTACGAGCAGTACTTC. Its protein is CAGSQATPSGYEQYF.

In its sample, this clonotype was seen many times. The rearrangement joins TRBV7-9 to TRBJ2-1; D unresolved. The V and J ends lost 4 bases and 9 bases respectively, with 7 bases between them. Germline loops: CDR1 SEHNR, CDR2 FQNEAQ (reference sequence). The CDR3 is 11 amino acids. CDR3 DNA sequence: TGTGCCAGCAGCTCGCTAACTGAGCAGTTCTTC. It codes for CASSSLTEQFF.